One and the same sample provided the 7 T cell receptor beta chains below, sequenced in a study of T cell responses to AZD1222 COVID-19 vaccine. Libraries were prepared by immunoSEQ multiplex PCR; TCRdb keeps only in-frame clonotypes and omits some of them. The repertoire holds approximately 200,000 clones, with approximately 94% as singletons. The input for sequencing was peripheral blood, taken on day 0 of AZD1222 vaccination. These receptors all stem from an adult in good health.

J is TRBJ1-3 and V is TRBV25-1, with TRBD1 matching over 8 bases. Losses at the gene ends were 6 bases for V and 2 bases for J; bases not matched to a gene: 0. This CDR3 spans 13 amino acids. In germline, CDR1 is MGHDK, CDR2 SYGVNS. The CDR3 bases are TGTGCCAGCAGACAGGGGGCTGGAAACACCATATATTTT. It specifies CASRQGAGNTIYF.

This clone was observed a handful of times. V and J are TRBV6-2 or TRBV6-3 and TRBJ2-1; TRBD1 agrees at 7 bases. The CDR3 has 17 residues. With 4 bases clipped from V and 8 bases from J, the junction kept 17 bases outside the gene matches. The germline gives CDR1 MNHEY, CDR2 SVGEGT. The chain's CDR3 is CASSSIHRGPHTYEQFF. Here the CDR3 DNA reads TGTGCCAGCAGTTCGATCCACAGGGGCCCCCATACCTATGAGCAGTTCTTC.

A few counts support this clone. This chain connects TRBV4-1 to TRBJ1-2, with D maybe TRBD1 (5 bases). V lost 1 base, J lost 6 bases, and 9 bases lay in between. The CDR3 totals 13 residues. Germline CDR1 reads MGHRA; CDR2 reads YSYEKL. The CDR3 region is CASSQGQGDGYTF. CDR3 nucleotides: TGCGCCAGCAGCCAAGGCCAGGGAGATGGCTACACCTTC.

This chain joins TRBV10-3 and TRBJ1-1, with unresolved D. Looked up from germline, CDR1 is ENHRY and CDR2 is SYGVKD. Trimming took 3 bases from V and 1 from J, leaving 6 bases between them. The CDR3 has 13 amino acids. The CDR3, as DNA: TGTGCCATCAGTGAACTGGCGAACACTGAAGCTTTCTTT. This sequence encodes CAISELANTEAFF.

The chain carries TRBV19 and TRBJ2-7; 9 bases map to TRBD2. The CDR3 is 13 residues long. Germline CDR1 LNHDA, CDR2 SQIVND (reference sequence). V was clipped by 8 bases and J by 1 base; unmatched bases: 3. CDR3 region: CASGAGGSYEQYF. The CDR3 DNA is TGTGCCAGTGGAGCGGGAGGTTCCTACGAGCAGTACTTC.

The V and J genes are TRBV29-1 and TRBJ1-2, with D perhaps matching TRBD1 (6 bases). The germline V and J ends were trimmed by 5 bases and 6 bases, with 10 bases remaining between them. The V gene's germline CDR1 is SQVTM and CDR2 ANQGSEA. This CDR3 has 11 amino acids. CDR3 in DNA: TGCAGCGTTCAAGGGGGGGATGGCTACACCTTC. Amino acids: CSVQGGDGYTF.

V and J are TRBV6-5 and TRBJ2-1, with D uncertain. The CDR3 extends over 13 amino acids. With 7 bases removed from V and 0 bases from J, the gap between germline ends came to 7 bases. CDR1 and CDR2 from the germline V gene are MNHEY and SVGAGI. CDR3 DNA: TGTGCCAGCACCTGGAGCTCCTACAATGAGCAGTTCTTC. Encoded protein: CASTWSSYNEQFF.